This T cell receptor (beta chain) emerged from a study of shared clonotypes between healthy human individuals. Across the whole study: Those who served as donors were a couple of women and a few men between the ages of 18 and 49. CD8 memory received one plate per donor, CD8 naive two, CD4 memory three and CD4 naive three.

Study outcomes and limitations: Estimated clonotype richness was generally higher in naive than memory subsets.

The CDR3 consists of 16 residues. V shed 10 bases and J 4 bases; nucleotides not matched to a gene: 17. The germline V gene encodes CDR1 MDHEN and CDR2 SYDVKM. Several immunoSEQ plates held equal portions of the genomic DNA taken from each subset. Sequencing used immunoSEQ multiplex PCR; TCRdb keeps in-frame clones, though not all of them. Altogether about 960,000 clones are present, approximately 80% being singletons, with the ten largest covering around 1.5%. In regard to this clone: Its antigen is currently unknown.

The chain recombines TRBV28 with TRBJ1-2, with 8 bases matching TRBD1. The TCR comes from a man aged 18 to 29 in good health. The specimen sequenced was memory CD4+ T cells sorted from blood. Documented subset: CD45RA-negative fraction. The CDR3 loop reads CAIDTSLGQGGYGYTF. CDR3 in DNA: TGTGCCATTGATACCTCTCTAGGACAGGGCGGCTATGGCTACACCTTC.